A selection of T cell receptor beta chains follows, all from one sample in a study of T cells in Graves' hyperthyroidism and ophthalmopathy. TCRdb analysed the multiplex PCR reads with MiXCR anew, one entry per CDR3 protein. The sample lists hundreds of thousands of distinct CDR3 sequences, around 15% occurring once. The sequenced sample consisted of blood. These receptors came from a woman in her forties or fifties with Graves' ophthalmopathy. Both conserved end residues are part of each CDR3. The order of the fields is D gene, V gene, J gene, clone size, CDR3 DNA, CDR3 protein. The D gene is left open where the match is weak. Clone size is given for some rows only: seen once, a few or many times, or a class if the clone is expanded.

D gene: .; V gene: TRBV20-1; J gene: TRBJ1-1; clone size: many; CDR3 DNA: TGCAGTTCGGCGAGGGAGATGAACACTGAAGCTTTCTTT; CDR3 protein: CSSAREMNTEAFF
D gene: .; V gene: TRBV25-1; J gene: TRBJ2-5; clone size: .; CDR3 DNA: TGTGCCAGCAGTGAAAAAGACCTAGAGACCCAGTACTTC; CDR3 protein: CASSEKDLETQYF
D gene: .; V gene: TRBV4-2; J gene: TRBJ1-5; clone size: .; CDR3 DNA: TGTGCCAGCAGCCAAGACAACAGGGACCATCAGCCCCAGCATTTT; CDR3 protein: CASSQDNRDHQPQHF
D gene: .; V gene: TRBV5-1; J gene: TRBJ1-1; clone size: many; CDR3 DNA: TGCGCCAGCAGCTTGGGGGCCACGAACACTGAAGCTTTCTTT; CDR3 protein: CASSLGATNTEAFF
D gene: TRBD2; V gene: TRBV6-2/TRBV6-3; J gene: TRBJ2-7; clone size: few; CDR3 DNA: TGTGCCAGCAGTTACGAACTAGCGGTTGAGCAGTACTTC; CDR3 protein: CASSYELAVEQYF
D gene: .; V gene: TRBV9; J gene: TRBJ2-1; clone size: .; CDR3 DNA: TGTGCCAGCAGCGTCTCCCGGATGAATGAGCAGTTCTTC; CDR3 protein: CASSVSRMNEQFF
D gene: TRBD2; V gene: TRBV28; J gene: TRBJ2-2; clone size: many; CDR3 DNA: TGTGCCAGCAGCCGCCCCACTAGCGGGAGCGCTCCGAACACCGGGGAGCTGTTTTTT; CDR3 protein: CASSRPTSGSAPNTGELFF
D gene: TRBD2; V gene: TRBV7-2; J gene: TRBJ2-5; clone size: many; CDR3 DNA: TGTGCCAGCAGCTTAGGTCAACTAGCGCTGCGAGGGACCCAGTACTTC; CDR3 protein: CASSLGQLALRGTQYF
D gene: TRBD2; V gene: TRBV28; J gene: TRBJ2-3; clone size: many; CDR3 DNA: TGTGCCAGCAGTTTTCTAGCGGGCACAGATACGCAGTATTTT; CDR3 protein: CASSFLAGTDTQYF
D gene: .; V gene: TRBV14; J gene: TRBJ1-6; clone size: .; CDR3 DNA: TGTGCCAGCAGCCAAGACAGGGGCCCAAATTCACCCCTCCACTTT; CDR3 protein: CASSQDRGPNSPLHF
D gene: TRBD2; V gene: TRBV20-1; J gene: TRBJ2-2; clone size: .; CDR3 DNA: TGCAGTGCTAGAGATCGGGTAGCGGGGAACACCGGGGAGCTGTTTTTT; CDR3 protein: CSARDRVAGNTGELFF
D gene: .; V gene: TRBV14; J gene: TRBJ2-6; clone size: .; CDR3 DNA: TGTGCCAGCAGCCAAGACAGCCGGACTTACTCTGGGGCCAACGTCCTGACTTTC; CDR3 protein: CASSQDSRTYSGANVLTF
D gene: TRBD1; V gene: TRBV6-1; J gene: TRBJ1-2; clone size: few; CDR3 DNA: TGTGCCAGCAGTCGGACAGGGGGATACGGCTACACCTTC; CDR3 protein: CASSRTGGYGYTF
D gene: TRBD1; V gene: TRBV7-3; J gene: TRBJ1-6; clone size: .; CDR3 DNA: TGTGCCAGCAGCTATACCGGGACAGATAATTCACCCCTCCACTTT; CDR3 protein: CASSYTGTDNSPLHF
D gene: .; V gene: TRBV5-5; J gene: TRBJ2-5; clone size: many; CDR3 DNA: TGTGCCAGCAGCTTGCCATCAGGGACAGAGACCCAGTACTTC; CDR3 protein: CASSLPSGTETQYF
D gene: TRBD2; V gene: TRBV6-2/TRBV6-3; J gene: TRBJ2-1; clone size: .; CDR3 DNA: TGTGCCAGCAGTTACCCTAGCGGGAGGGCCTACAATGAGCAGTTCTTC; CDR3 protein: CASSYPSGRAYNEQFF
D gene: TRBD1; V gene: TRBV7-2; J gene: TRBJ2-5; clone size: many; CDR3 DNA: TGTGCCAGCAGCTTAGCCGGGACAGGGAAAGAGACCCAGTACTTC; CDR3 protein: CASSLAGTGKETQYF
D gene: TRBD2; V gene: TRBV4-3; J gene: TRBJ2-5; clone size: .; CDR3 DNA: TGCGCCAGCAGCCATCTTAGCGGGAGACCCGCCCAAGAGACCCAGTACTTC; CDR3 protein: CASSHLSGRPAQETQYF
D gene: .; V gene: TRBV7-2; J gene: TRBJ2-2; clone size: few; CDR3 DNA: TGTGCCAGCAGCTTAGTCAAACATAACACCGGGGAGCTGTTTTTT; CDR3 protein: CASSLVKHNTGELFF
D gene: TRBD2; V gene: TRBV6-2/TRBV6-3; J gene: TRBJ2-1; clone size: many; CDR3 DNA: TGTGCCAGCAGTGCACGACTAGCGGGAGTTGGTAATGAGCAGTTCTTC; CDR3 protein: CASSARLAGVGNEQFF
D gene: .; V gene: TRBV24-1; J gene: TRBJ2-2; clone size: .; CDR3 DNA: TGTGCCACCAGTGGCCCCTCGCCGGCGGGACGGGCCGGGGAGCTGTTTTTT; CDR3 protein: CATSGPSPAGRAGELFF
D gene: .; V gene: TRBV7-6; J gene: TRBJ2-7; clone size: few; CDR3 DNA: TGTGCCAGCAGCTTATTCCGAGGGAGCTCCTACGAGCAGTACTTC; CDR3 protein: CASSLFRGSSYEQYF
D gene: .; V gene: TRBV6-5; J gene: TRBJ2-2; clone size: many; CDR3 DNA: TGTGCCAGCAGTTACTCGGTCGTAGCGGAGAACACCGGGGAGCTGTTTTTT; CDR3 protein: CASSYSVVAENTGELFF
D gene: TRBD2; V gene: TRBV20-1; J gene: TRBJ2-1; clone size: many; CDR3 DNA: TGCAGTGCTAGGCGACTAGCGGGATCCTACAATGAGCAGTTCTTC; CDR3 protein: CSARRLAGSYNEQFF
D gene: .; V gene: TRBV7-3; J gene: TRBJ1-4; clone size: .; CDR3 DNA: TGTGCCAGCAGCTTAACTCGGGGCTTCGGAAATGAAAAACTGTTTTTT; CDR3 protein: CASSLTRGFGNEKLFF
D gene: TRBD2; V gene: TRBV13; J gene: TRBJ2-7; clone size: few; CDR3 DNA: TGTGCCAGCAGTAAGCGGGGGGGACTACAATACGAGCAGTACTTC; CDR3 protein: CASSKRGGLQYEQYF
D gene: .; V gene: TRBV20-1; J gene: TRBJ2-3; clone size: .; CDR3 DNA: TGCAGTGCTAGAAGACTAGGATCAGATACGCAGTATTTT; CDR3 protein: CSARRLGSDTQYF
D gene: .; V gene: TRBV28; J gene: TRBJ2-7; clone size: many; CDR3 DNA: TGTGCCAGCAGTTTAATCTACGAGCAGTACTTC; CDR3 protein: CASSLIYEQYF
D gene: .; V gene: TRBV7-3; J gene: TRBJ2-1; clone size: many; CDR3 DNA: TGTGCCAGCAGCCTGCGAGGGGCGGCCTACAATGAGCAGTTCTTC; CDR3 protein: CASSLRGAAYNEQFF
D gene: .; V gene: TRBV3-1; J gene: TRBJ2-1; clone size: many; CDR3 DNA: TGTGCCAGCAGCCAATGGAGCCGATACAATGAGCAGTTCTTC; CDR3 protein: CASSQWSRYNEQFF
D gene: TRBD1; V gene: TRBV10-3; J gene: TRBJ1-1; clone size: .; CDR3 DNA: TGTGCCCTCCGGGACAGCTCGAACACTGAAGCTTTCTTT; CDR3 protein: CALRDSSNTEAFF
D gene: TRBD1; V gene: TRBV3-1; J gene: TRBJ1-1; clone size: many; CDR3 DNA: TGTGCCAGCAGCGTCCGGACAGGGATCTCCTTGAACACTGAAGCTTTCTTT; CDR3 protein: CASSVRTGISLNTEAFF
D gene: .; V gene: TRBV19; J gene: TRBJ2-7; clone size: few; CDR3 DNA: TGTGCCAGCAACGGGACAATACACCTGGGGGAGCAGTACTTC; CDR3 protein: CASNGTIHLGEQYF
D gene: TRBD2; V gene: TRBV18; J gene: TRBJ2-1; clone size: many; CDR3 DNA: TGTGCCAGCTCACGGGCCGCGGCGGGAGAATACAATGAGCAGTTCTTC; CDR3 protein: CASSRAAAGEYNEQFF
D gene: TRBD1; V gene: TRBV12-3/TRBV12-4; J gene: TRBJ1-1; clone size: many; CDR3 DNA: TGTGCCAGCAGGCCGACAGGGCGGAACACTGAAGCTTTCTTT; CDR3 protein: CASRPTGRNTEAFF
D gene: .; V gene: TRBV30; J gene: TRBJ2-2; clone size: many; CDR3 DNA: TGTGCCTGTGGACGGCGGAGCAAAGGCCGGGAGCTGTTTTTT; CDR3 protein: CACGRRSKGRELFF
D gene: .; V gene: TRBV9; J gene: TRBJ2-7; clone size: many; CDR3 DNA: TGTGCCAGCAGCGTAGAGGGGACCGCCGCCTCCTACGAGCAGTACTTC; CDR3 protein: CASSVEGTAASYEQYF
D gene: TRBD1; V gene: TRBV12-5; J gene: TRBJ1-5; clone size: few; CDR3 DNA: TGTGCTAGTGGCCGGGACAGGGGTCAGCCCCAGCATTTT; CDR3 protein: CASGRDRGQPQHF
D gene: TRBD1; V gene: TRBV12-5; J gene: TRBJ2-7; clone size: many; CDR3 DNA: TGTGCTAGTGGTTGGGGACAGCCTCACGGCGAGCAGTACTTC; CDR3 protein: CASGWGQPHGEQYF
D gene: TRBD2; V gene: TRBV9; J gene: TRBJ2-1; clone size: few; CDR3 DNA: TGTGCCAGCAGCTCGCTAGCGGGACACAATGAGCAGTTCTTC; CDR3 protein: CASSSLAGHNEQFF
D gene: .; V gene: TRBV11-3; J gene: TRBJ2-1; clone size: many; CDR3 DNA: TGTGCCAGCAGCTCCATGGGGGAGTTTAGCTCCTACAATGAGCAGTTCTTC; CDR3 protein: CASSSMGEFSSYNEQFF
D gene: TRBD2; V gene: TRBV9; J gene: TRBJ2-6; clone size: .; CDR3 DNA: TGTGCCAGCAGCGTCGGTAGCGGGGGGTTGGGGGCCAACGTCCTGACTTTC; CDR3 protein: CASSVGSGGLGANVLTF
D gene: .; V gene: TRBV12-3/TRBV12-4; J gene: TRBJ2-1; clone size: many; CDR3 DNA: TGTGCCAGCAGCTCTAGATTCAATGAGCAGTTCTTC; CDR3 protein: CASSSRFNEQFF
D gene: .; V gene: TRBV5-1; J gene: TRBJ1-1; clone size: few; CDR3 DNA: TGCGCCAGCAGCTTTGTAACAGGTCTGAACACTGAAGCTTTCTTT; CDR3 protein: CASSFVTGLNTEAFF
D gene: TRBD2; V gene: TRBV28; J gene: TRBJ2-5; clone size: many; CDR3 DNA: TGTGCCAGCAGTGGCAAGGCCGGGACTAGCTTTGAGACCCAGTACTTC; CDR3 protein: CASSGKAGTSFETQYF
D gene: TRBD1; V gene: TRBV28; J gene: TRBJ2-2; clone size: .; CDR3 DNA: TGTGCCAGCAGTTTATACTCCGGGACAGACTACACCGGGGAGCTGTTTTTT; CDR3 protein: CASSLYSGTDYTGELFF
D gene: .; V gene: TRBV27; J gene: TRBJ1-1; clone size: few; CDR3 DNA: TGTGCCAGCAAACTTACAGGGTATGGCGCTGAAGCTTTCTTT; CDR3 protein: CASKLTGYGAEAFF
D gene: TRBD2; V gene: TRBV24-1; J gene: TRBJ2-1; clone size: .; CDR3 DNA: TGTGCCACCAGTGATTTCACTAGCGGGAGGGGGAATGAGCAGTTCTTC; CDR3 protein: CATSDFTSGRGNEQFF
D gene: .; V gene: TRBV9; J gene: TRBJ1-2; clone size: many; CDR3 DNA: TGTGCCAGCAGCGCCACGCGGGGTGGCTACACCTTC; CDR3 protein: CASSATRGGYTF
D gene: TRBD1; V gene: TRBV20-1; J gene: TRBJ1-1; clone size: many; CDR3 DNA: TGCAGTGCTGGGGGACAGGGGGACACTGAAGCTTTCTTT; CDR3 protein: CSAGGQGDTEAFF
D gene: .; V gene: TRBV7-9; J gene: TRBJ1-1; clone size: many; CDR3 DNA: TGTGCCAGCAGCCTAAAACAGGGTGGCGTCAACACTGAAGCTTTCTTT; CDR3 protein: CASSLKQGGVNTEAFF
D gene: TRBD2; V gene: TRBV2; J gene: TRBJ2-1; clone size: .; CDR3 DNA: TGTGCCAGCAGTGATATCCTAGCGGGAGACTTGAGCTCCTACAATGAGCAGTTCTTC; CDR3 protein: CASSDILAGDLSSYNEQFF
D gene: TRBD1; V gene: TRBV7-2; J gene: TRBJ1-2; clone size: many; CDR3 DNA: TGTGCCAGCACCGCCCTAGGAGGGACAGTCTATGGCTACACCTTC; CDR3 protein: CASTALGGTVYGYTF